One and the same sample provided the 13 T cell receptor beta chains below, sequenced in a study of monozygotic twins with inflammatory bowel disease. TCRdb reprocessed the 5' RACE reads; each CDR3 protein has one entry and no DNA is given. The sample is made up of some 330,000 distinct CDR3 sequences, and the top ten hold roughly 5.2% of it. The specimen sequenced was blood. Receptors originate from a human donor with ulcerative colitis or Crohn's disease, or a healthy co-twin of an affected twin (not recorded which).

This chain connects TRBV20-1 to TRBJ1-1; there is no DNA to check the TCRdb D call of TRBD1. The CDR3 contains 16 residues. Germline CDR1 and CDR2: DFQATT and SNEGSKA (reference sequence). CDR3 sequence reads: CSPSPVGVRFGTEAFF.

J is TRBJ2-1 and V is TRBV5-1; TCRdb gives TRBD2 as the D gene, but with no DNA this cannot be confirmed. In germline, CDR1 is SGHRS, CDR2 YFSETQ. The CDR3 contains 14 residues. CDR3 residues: CASSLETPANEQFF.

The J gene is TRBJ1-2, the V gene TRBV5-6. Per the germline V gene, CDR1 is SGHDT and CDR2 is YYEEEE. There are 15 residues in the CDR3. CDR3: CASENLAVVNYGYTF.

The CDR3 sequence: CASKPITGILKETQYF. The chain links TRBV11-2 to TRBJ2-5; TCRdb returns TRBD1, unconfirmable since there is no DNA. This CDR3 is 16 amino acids long. Germline loops: CDR1 SGHAT, CDR2 FQNNGV.

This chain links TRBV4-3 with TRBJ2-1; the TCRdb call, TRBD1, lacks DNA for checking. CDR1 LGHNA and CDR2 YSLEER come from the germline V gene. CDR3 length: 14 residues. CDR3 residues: CASSRATPWNEQFF.

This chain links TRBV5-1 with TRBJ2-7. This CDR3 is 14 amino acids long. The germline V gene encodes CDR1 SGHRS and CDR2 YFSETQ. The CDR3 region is CASSLSDVTYEQYF.

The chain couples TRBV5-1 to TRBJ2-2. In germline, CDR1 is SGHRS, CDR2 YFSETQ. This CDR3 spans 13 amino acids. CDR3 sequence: CASTGHGTGELFF. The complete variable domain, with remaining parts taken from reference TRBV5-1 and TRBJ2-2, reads KAGVTQTPRYLIKTRGQQVTLSCSPISGHRSVSWYQQTPGQGLQFLFEYFSETQRNKGNFPGRFSGRQFSNSRSEMNVSTLELGDSALYLCASTGHGTGELFFGEGSRLTVL.

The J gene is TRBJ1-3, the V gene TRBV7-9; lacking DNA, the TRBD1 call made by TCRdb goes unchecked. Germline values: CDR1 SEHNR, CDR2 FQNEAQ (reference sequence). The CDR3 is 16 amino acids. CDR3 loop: CASSPPGGSSGNTIYF.

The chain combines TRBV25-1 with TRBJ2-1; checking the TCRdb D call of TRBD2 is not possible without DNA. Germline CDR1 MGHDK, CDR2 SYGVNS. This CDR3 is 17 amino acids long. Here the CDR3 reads CASSKLAGGPVLNEQFF.

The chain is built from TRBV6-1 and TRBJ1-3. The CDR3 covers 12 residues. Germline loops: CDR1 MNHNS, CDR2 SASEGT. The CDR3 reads CATTDSGNTIYF.

The CDR3 region is CASSLFWGAAAVGYEQYF. The gene calls are TRBV4-2 and TRBJ2-7; TCRdb reports TRBD1, a call that lacks DNA to check it against. The V gene's germline CDR1 is LGHNA and CDR2 YNFKEQ. The CDR3 is made up of 18 amino acids.

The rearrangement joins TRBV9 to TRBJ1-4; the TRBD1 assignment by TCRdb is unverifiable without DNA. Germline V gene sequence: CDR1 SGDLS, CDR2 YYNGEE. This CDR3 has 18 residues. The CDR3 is CASSVSVGTFQTNEKLFF. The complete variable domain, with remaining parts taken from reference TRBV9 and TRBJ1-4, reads DSGVTQTPKHLITATGQRVTLRCSPRSGDLSVYWYQQSLDQGLQFLIQYYNGEERAKGNILERFSAQQFPDLHSELNLSSLELGDSALYFCASSVSVGTFQTNEKLFFGSGTQLSVL.

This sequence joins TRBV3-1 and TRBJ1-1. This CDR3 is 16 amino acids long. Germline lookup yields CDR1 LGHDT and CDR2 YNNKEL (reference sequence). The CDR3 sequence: CASSQDLGKGNTEAFF.